These T cell receptor beta chains were read from a single sample in a study of T cell responses to AZD1222 COVID-19 vaccine. Clones were read by immunoSEQ multiplex PCR, and TCRdb kept only the in-frame ones, dropping some. Among about 130,000 clones listed, about 92% were seen once. This specimen consisted of peripheral blood, obtained on day 0 of MenACWY control vaccination. Receptor source: an adult in good health. Both conserved end residues are part of each CDR3. The D gene is left open where the match is weak.

d_call: NA; v_call: TRBV11-2; j_call: TRBJ2-3; cdr3_nt: TGTGCCAGCAGCTCCTGGGGCGCAGGCACAGATACGCAGTATTTT; cdr3_aa: CASSSWGAGTDTQYF
d_call: TRBD2; v_call: TRBV5-1; j_call: TRBJ2-2; cdr3_nt: TGCGCCAGCAGCTTGGGCCTAGCGGGGAGCCCGGGGACCGGGGAGCTGTTTTTT; cdr3_aa: CASSLGLAGSPGTGELFF
d_call: TRBD1; v_call: TRBV27; j_call: TRBJ1-5; cdr3_nt: TGTGCCAGCAGTTTCGGACAGGGTTTTCAGCCCCAGCATTTT; cdr3_aa: CASSFGQGFQPQHF
d_call: NA; v_call: TRBV7-2; j_call: TRBJ1-3; cdr3_nt: TGTGCCAGCAGCCCCGGGGCTCGAAACACCATATATTTT; cdr3_aa: CASSPGARNTIYF
d_call: TRBD2; v_call: TRBV7-9; j_call: TRBJ2-3; cdr3_nt: TGTGCCAGCAGCTCTATACTAGCGGAGCTCACAGATACGCAGTATTTT; cdr3_aa: CASSSILAELTDTQYF
d_call: NA; v_call: TRBV9; j_call: TRBJ1-4; cdr3_nt: TGTGCCAGCAGCGTACGGGAGGGGATGACTAATGAAAAACTGTTTTTT; cdr3_aa: CASSVREGMTNEKLFF
d_call: NA; v_call: TRBV7-2; j_call: TRBJ1-3; cdr3_nt: TGTGCCAGCAGCCCGGCGCCGGGAAACACCATATATTTT; cdr3_aa: CASSPAPGNTIYF
d_call: NA; v_call: TRBV18; j_call: TRBJ1-4; cdr3_nt: TGTGCCAGCTCACCGAGTCAGGGAACTAATGAAAAACTGTTTTTT; cdr3_aa: CASSPSQGTNEKLFF
d_call: NA; v_call: TRBV7-9; j_call: TRBJ2-6; cdr3_nt: TGTGCCAGCAGCAATAGCTTACCAGACTCTGGGGCCAACGTCCTGACTTTC; cdr3_aa: CASSNSLPDSGANVLTF
d_call: TRBD1; v_call: TRBV28; j_call: TRBJ2-7; cdr3_nt: TGTGCCAGCAGTAGACCGGGACAGGGTTACGAGCAGTACTTC; cdr3_aa: CASSRPGQGYEQYF
d_call: NA; v_call: TRBV5-6; j_call: TRBJ1-6; cdr3_nt: TGTGCCAGCAGCCAACGTCATGCGGATTCACCCCTCCACTTT; cdr3_aa: CASSQRHADSPLHF
d_call: NA; v_call: TRBV10-1; j_call: TRBJ1-4; cdr3_nt: TGCGCCAGCAGAAGAACAGGTGGGGCGGGGGGTGAAAAACTGTTTTTT; cdr3_aa: CASRRTGGAGGEKLFF
d_call: NA; v_call: TRBV5-1; j_call: TRBJ1-6; cdr3_nt: TGCGCCAGCAGCAAACAGGAATATCGAGGGGCGCGTGGTAATTCACCCCTCCACTTT; cdr3_aa: CASSKQEYRGARGNSPLHF
d_call: TRBD1; v_call: TRBV3-1/TRBV3-2; j_call: TRBJ2-3; cdr3_nt: TGTGCCAGCAGCCAATGGCAGGGGGCCAGCACAGATACGCAGTATTTT; cdr3_aa: CASSQWQGASTDTQYF
d_call: TRBD2; v_call: TRBV7-9; j_call: TRBJ2-1; cdr3_nt: TGTGCCAGCAGGCCGACTAGCGGCCGCTACAATGAGCAGTTCTTC; cdr3_aa: CASRPTSGRYNEQFF
d_call: NA; v_call: TRBV6-2/TRBV6-3; j_call: TRBJ1-3; cdr3_nt: TGTGCCAGCAGTCAGACGGACCGGACAGGAAACACCATATATTTT; cdr3_aa: CASSQTDRTGNTIYF